The clone carrying this TCR beta chain showed up just once. The data are from a study of sequential checkpoint blockade in melanoma. Germline V gene lookup returns CDR1 KGHSH and CDR2 LQKENI. This CDR3 is 14 amino acids long. Between the trimmed V and J ends, which lost 0 bases and 2 bases, there was a span of 8 bases. Repertoires were generated with immunoSEQ multiplex PCR, while TCRdb's copy carries only in-frame clones and drops some. The table shows around 22,000 clones, with roughly 70% occurring only once. Documented treatment: randomized to nivolumab then ipilimumab (arm A) or the reverse (arm B). DNA-damaging chemotherapy had not been given to any patient beforehand.

The sequence came from a human donor with melanoma. The chain employs TRBV18 and TRBJ2-7, with D possibly being TRBD1 (6 bases). This specimen was CD8+ T cells sorted from blood (inferred from file names), taken from a patient given nivolumab and ipilimumab in sequence. The CDR3 loop reads CASSPPGTTYEQYF. The CDR3, as DNA: TGTGCCAGCTCACCACCCGGGACAACCTACGAGCAGTACTTC.